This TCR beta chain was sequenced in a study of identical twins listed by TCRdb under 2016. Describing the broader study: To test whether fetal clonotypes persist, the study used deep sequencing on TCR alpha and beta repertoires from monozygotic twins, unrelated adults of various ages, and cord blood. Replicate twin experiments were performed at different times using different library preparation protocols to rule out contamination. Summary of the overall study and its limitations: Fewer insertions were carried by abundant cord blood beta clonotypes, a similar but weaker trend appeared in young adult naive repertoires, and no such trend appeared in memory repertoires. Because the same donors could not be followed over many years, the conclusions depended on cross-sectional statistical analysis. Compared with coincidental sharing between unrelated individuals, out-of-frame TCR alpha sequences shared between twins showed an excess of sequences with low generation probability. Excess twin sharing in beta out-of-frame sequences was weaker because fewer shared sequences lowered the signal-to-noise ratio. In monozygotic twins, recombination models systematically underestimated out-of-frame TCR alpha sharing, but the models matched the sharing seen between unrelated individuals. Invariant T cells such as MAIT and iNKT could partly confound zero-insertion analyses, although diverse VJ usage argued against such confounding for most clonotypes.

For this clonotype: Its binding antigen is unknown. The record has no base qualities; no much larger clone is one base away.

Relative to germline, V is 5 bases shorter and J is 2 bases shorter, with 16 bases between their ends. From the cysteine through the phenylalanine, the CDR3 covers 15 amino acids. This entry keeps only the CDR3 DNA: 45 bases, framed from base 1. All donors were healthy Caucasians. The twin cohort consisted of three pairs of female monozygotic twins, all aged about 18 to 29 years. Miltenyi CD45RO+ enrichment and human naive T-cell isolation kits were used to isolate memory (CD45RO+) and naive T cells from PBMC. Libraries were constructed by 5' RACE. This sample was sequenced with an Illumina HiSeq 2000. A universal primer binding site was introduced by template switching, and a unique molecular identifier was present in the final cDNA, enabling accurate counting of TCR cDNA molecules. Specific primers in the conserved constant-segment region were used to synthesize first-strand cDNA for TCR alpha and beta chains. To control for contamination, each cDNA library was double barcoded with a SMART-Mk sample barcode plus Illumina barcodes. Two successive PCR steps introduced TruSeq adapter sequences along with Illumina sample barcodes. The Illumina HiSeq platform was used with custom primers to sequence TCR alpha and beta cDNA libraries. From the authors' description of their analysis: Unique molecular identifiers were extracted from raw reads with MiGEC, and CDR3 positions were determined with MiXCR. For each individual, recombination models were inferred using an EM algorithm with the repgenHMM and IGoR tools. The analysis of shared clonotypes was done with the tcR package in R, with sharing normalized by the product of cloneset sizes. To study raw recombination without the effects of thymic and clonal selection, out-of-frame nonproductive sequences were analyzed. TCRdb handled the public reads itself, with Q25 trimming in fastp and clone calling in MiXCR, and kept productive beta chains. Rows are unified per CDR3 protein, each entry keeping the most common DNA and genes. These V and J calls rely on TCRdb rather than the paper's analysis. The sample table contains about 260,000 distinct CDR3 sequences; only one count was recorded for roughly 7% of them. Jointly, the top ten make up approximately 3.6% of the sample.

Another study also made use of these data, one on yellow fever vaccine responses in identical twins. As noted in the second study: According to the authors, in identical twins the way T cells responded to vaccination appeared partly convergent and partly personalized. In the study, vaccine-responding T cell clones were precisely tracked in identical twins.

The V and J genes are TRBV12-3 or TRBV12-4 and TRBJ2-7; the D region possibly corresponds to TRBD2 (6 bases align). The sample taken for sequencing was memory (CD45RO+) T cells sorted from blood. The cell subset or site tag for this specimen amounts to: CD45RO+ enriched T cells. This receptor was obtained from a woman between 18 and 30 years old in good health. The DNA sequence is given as TGTGCCAGCAGTCCTGGGGCGGGATTTACCTACGAGCAGTACTTC. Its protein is CASSPGAGFTYEQYF.